Presented here are 28 T cell receptor beta chains from one specimen sequenced in a study of blood T cells in healthy people across ages. With a J-beta primer mix and a sample-barcoded 5' primer, a second PCR ran about 7 to 11 cycles. TCRdb ran MiXCR on the 5' RACE reads and lists one entry per CDR3 protein. This sample has some 890,000 distinct CDR3 sequences, with approximately 32% found just once. These same data were also listed under a study on T cells of mothers and their children.

Sequenced material: blood. The receptors shown here come from a middle-aged woman in good health.

There are many counts of this clonotype. The chain recombines TRBV12-3 or TRBV12-4 with TRBJ2-1, with 7 bases lining up with TRBD2. This CDR3 contains 12 residues. The V segment lost 6 bases and the J segment 10 bases; nucleotides outside the gene matches: 6. CDR3 nucleotides: TGTGCCAGCAGCTCCGGGGACTACGAGCAGTTCTTC. Translating gives CASSSGDYEQFF.

This clonotype showed up just a few times. V gene TRBV7-9 combines with J gene TRBJ2-5, with 8 positions matching TRBD1. This CDR3 region has 15 residues. The germline V gene has CDR1 SEHNR and CDR2 FQNEAQ (reference sequence). V dropped 5 bases and J dropped 5; count of bases not matched to a gene: 10. CDR3 coding DNA: TGTGCCAGCAGCCGTGGACAGGGCGTGGTGGAGACCCAGTACTTC. Translated: CASSRGQGVVETQYF. Supplemented by reference TRBV7-9 and TRBJ2-5, the full variable domain reads DTGVSQNPRHKITKRGQNVTFRCDPISEHNRLYWYRQTLGQGPEFLTYFQNEAQLEKSRLLSDRFSAERPKGSFSTLEIQRTEQGDSAMYLCASSRGQGVVETQYFGPGTRLLVL.

The chain joins TRBV5-6 to TRBJ2-6; no firm D call. Germline V lookup: CDR1 SGHDT, CDR2 YYEEEE. Trimming removed 4 bases at V and 0 bases at J, with 11 bases between. This CDR3 has 16 amino acids. The CDR3 reads CASSLNGNSGANVLTF. The CDR3 bases are TGTGCCAGCAGCCTTAACGGAAACTCTGGGGCCAACGTCCTGACTTTC.

This clonotype was counted only a few times. The chain carries TRBV19 and TRBJ2-7, with unresolved D. Germline loops: CDR1 LNHDA, CDR2 SQIVND (reference sequence). Between the trimmed V and J ends, which lost 2 bases and 4 bases, there was a span of 12 bases. This CDR3 comprises 14 residues. CDR3 DNA: TGTGCCAGTAGTATACAAGGACGTCGGTACGAGCAGTACTTC. Translating it yields CASSIQGRRYEQYF.

V gene TRBV7-2 combines with J gene TRBJ1-1, with 11 bases that match TRBD1. Germline lookup yields CDR1 SGHTA and CDR2 FQGNSA. The V segment lost 2 bases and the J segment 5 bases; nucleotides outside the gene matches: 4. This CDR3 spans 15 amino acids. The CDR3 DNA sequence: TGTGCCAGCAGCTTATTAGGACAGGGGGCGACTGAAGCTTTCTTT. It yields the protein CASSLLGQGATEAFF.

Points on this clonotype: A read error may explain this, as a much larger clone is one base away. The chain recombines TRBV5-6 with TRBJ2-7, with D tentatively TRBD1 (6 bases). Germline-derived CDR1 and CDR2 are SGHDT and YYEEEE. The CDR3 runs to 14 residues. Between the trimmed V and J ends, which lost 7 bases and 2 bases, there was a span of 16 bases. CDR3 DNA: TGTGCCAGCCTCAGAGGGGGTAATACCTACGAGCAGTACTTC. Protein sequence: CASLRGGNTYEQYF.

The sample holds a few counts of this clonotype. The rearrangement joins TRBV12-3 or TRBV12-4 to TRBJ2-5; D remains ambiguous. The DNA end is more similar to TRBJ2-7, so the J call may be wrong. This CDR3 is built from 13 residues. The CDR3 bases are TGTGCCAGCGGGTACCGGACGTCTGCCGAGCAGTACTTC. Protein product: CASGYRTSAEQYF.

This clonotype was counted ten times or more. The chain links TRBV15 to TRBJ2-7; no definite D call. The CDR3 sequence is 14 residues long. Germline loops: CDR1 LNHNV, CDR2 YYDKDF (reference sequence). With 0 bases removed from V and 6 bases from J, the gap between germline ends came to 12 bases. CDR3 sequence reads: CATSRDSAVSEQYF. CDR3 bases: TGTGCCACCAGCAGAGATTCGGCTGTTAGCGAGCAGTACTTC.

The chain combines TRBV20-1 with TRBJ2-7; the match to TRBD1 covers 8 bases. This CDR3 region has 13 residues. V shed 8 bases, J shed 4 bases, and the junction held 10 bases outside the gene matches. Germline lookup yields CDR1 DFQATT and CDR2 SNEGSKA (reference sequence). The CDR3 nucleotides read TGCAGTACTGGCGGGACAGGAGCTTACGAGCAGTACTTC. It yields the protein CSTGGTGAYEQYF.

The chain combines TRBV12-3 or TRBV12-4 with TRBJ2-1, with 9 bases lining up with TRBD2. After removal of 2 bases from V and 5 bases from J, the junction contained 7 bases not matched to a gene. CDR3 length equals 16 residues. The CDR3 DNA follows: TGTGCCAGCAGTTTATGGGGCGGGGGGGCCGACAATGAGCAGTTCTTC. Amino acids: CASSLWGGGADNEQFF.

The sample holds many counts of this clonotype. CDR3 residues: CASKPGQTYEQYF. The CDR3 DNA reads as TGCGCCAGCAAACCGGGACAGACTTACGAGCAGTACTTC. The gene calls are TRBV5-1 and TRBJ2-7, with 7 bases lining up with TRBD1. Germline assignment: CDR1 SGHRS and CDR2 YFSETQ. The CDR3 is 13 residues long. Trimming at V came to 6 bases and at J to 4 bases, leaving 7 bases not matched to a gene.

V and J are TRBV2 and TRBJ1-6, with unresolved D. The V and J ends lost 1 base and 11 bases respectively, with 12 bases between them. CDR1 and CDR2 from the germline V gene are SNHLY and FYNNEI. This CDR3 is built from 14 residues. The CDR3 sequence: CASSEELVMAPLHF. CDR3 DNA: TGTGCCAGCAGTGAAGAACTGGTTATGGCACCCCTCCACTTT.

Comment on this clonotype: This may come from a read error, since a much larger clone is one base off. The chain has TRBV28 and TRBJ1-4; 7 bases are shared with TRBD1. CDR1 and CDR2 from the germline V gene are MDHEN and SYDVKM. The CDR3 has 15 residues. The DNA for the CDR3 is TGTGCCAACAGTTCCCGCGGACAGGTTAATGAAAAACTGTTTTTT. Translated, it gives CANSSRGQVNEKLFF.

Only a few counts were recorded for this clonotype. The rearrangement joins TRBV7-8 to TRBJ2-7; D not resolved. The V gene's germline CDR1 is SGHVS and CDR2 FQNEAQ. V was pared by 4 bases and J by 5 bases, with 9 bases between. The length of the CDR3 is 12 residues. Written as DNA, the CDR3 is TGTGCCAGCAGCTCCGGCTACGACGAGCAGTACTTC. Translating it yields CASSSGYDEQYF.

For this clonotype: A much more abundant neighbour one base away suggests this may be a read error. The chain couples TRBV12-3 or TRBV12-4 to TRBJ1-2; D is uncertain. The ends were cut back, 6 bases at V and 8 bases at J, with 16 bases in the middle. The CDR3 loop spans 13 amino acids. CDR3 sequence: CASSKPGTGGYTF. DNA of the CDR3: TGTGCCAGCAGCAAACCGGGAACGGGAGGCTACACCTTC.

The chain carries TRBV29-1 and TRBJ2-5; tentatively, D is TRBD1 (5 bases). The CDR3 has 12 residues. Per the germline V gene, CDR1 is SQVTM and CDR2 is ANQGSEA. V was clipped by 7 bases and J by 5 bases, with 14 bases between them. CDR3 protein: CSGDAAGETQYF. CDR3 in DNA: TGCAGCGGTGACGCCGCAGGGGAGACCCAGTACTTC.

There are a few counts of this clonotype. This sequence joins TRBV6-2 or TRBV6-3 and TRBJ2-2; 11 bases line up with TRBD1. With 7 bases clipped from V and 3 bases from J, the junction kept 10 bases outside the gene matches. The CDR3 sequence is 17 residues long. Per the germline V gene, CDR1 is MNHEY and CDR2 is SVGEGT. Here the CDR3 reads CASTRDRGGLDTGELFF. Written as DNA, the CDR3 is TGTGCCAGCACCAGGGACAGGGGGGGCTTGGACACCGGGGAGCTGTTTTTT.

J is TRBJ2-7 and V is TRBV12-3 or TRBV12-4, with 8 positions matching TRBD1. The J segment lost 2 bases and the V segment lost 6 bases, leaving 9 bases of the junction unmatched. The CDR3 sequence is 15 residues long. Written as DNA, the CDR3 is TGTGCCAGCAGAAGTCAGGGGGCGCCTGCCTACGAGCAGTACTTC. Translation gives CASRSQGAPAYEQYF.

For this clonotype: This may be a read error, as it is one base from a much larger clone. The V and J genes are TRBV9 and TRBJ2-5; perhaps TRBD2 as D (6 bases). Germline V gene data show CDR1 as SGDLS and CDR2 as YYNGEE. The CDR3 covers 14 residues. The CDR3 region is CASGVGGSQETQYF. CDR3 nucleotides: TGTGCCAGCGGCGTAGGAGGGTCCCAAGAGACCCAGTACTTC.

As concerns this clonotype: At one boundary the junction diverges from the germline segment, which might be a read error. J is TRBJ1-2 and V is TRBV2; 9 nucleotides align to TRBD1. Germline CDR1 reads SNHLY; CDR2 reads FYNNEI. The CDR3 contains 16 residues. DNA of the CDR3: TGTGTCAGCTCGGGACAGGGAATCCCCTTTGGATATGGCTACACCTTC. Translating gives CVSSGQGIPFGYGYTF.

This chain uses TRBV5-1 with TRBJ1-2; 10 bases line up with TRBD1. This CDR3 spans 15 amino acids. Trimming removed 2 bases from V and 4 bases from J; junction bases left unmatched: 5. The germline V gene encodes CDR1 SGHRS and CDR2 YFSETQ. The CDR3 loop reads CASSFGQGVSYGYTF. The DNA of the CDR3 is TGCGCCAGCAGCTTCGGACAGGGGGTGTCCTATGGCTACACCTTC.

This clonotype was seen a handful of times. One end of the junction does not line up with germline, which may come from a read error. This rearrangement joins TRBV6-1 to TRBJ2-7; 9 bases match TRBD1. CDR1 and CDR2 from the germline V gene are MNHNS and SASEGT. The CDR3 contains 15 residues. CDR3 DNA: TGTGCCAACAGTGAATGGGGACAGGGAATCTACGAGCAGTACTTC. Encoded protein: CANSEWGQGIYEQYF.

V and J are TRBV20-1 and TRBJ1-1; D is uncertain. The CDR3 loop spans 13 amino acids. V dropped 4 bases and J dropped 1 base, with 10 bases sitting between them. Germline V CDR1 and CDR2: DFQATT, SNEGSKA (reference sequence). DNA of the CDR3: TGCAGTGCTAAGCCGGGCGGGAACACTGAAGCTTTCTTT. Protein sequence: CSAKPGGNTEAFF.

On this clonotype: A read error may be the cause here, since a much bigger clone is one base away. The genes are TRBV15 and TRBJ2-1; 7 bases agree with TRBD2. CDR1 and CDR2 (germline): LNHNV, YYDKDF (reference sequence). The length of the CDR3 is 13 residues. CDR3 DNA: TGTGTCACCGGGAGCGGGGACTACAATGAGCAGTTCTTC. Amino acid sequence: CVTGSGDYNEQFF.

Comment on this clonotype: A junction end diverges from the germline sequence, so it may reflect a read error. CDR3 sequence: CASRRDRNGQFF. The CDR3 nucleotides are TGTGCCAGCAGAAGGGACCGCAATGGGCAGTTCTTC. The chain is built from TRBV7-2 and TRBJ2-1, with D perhaps being TRBD1 or TRBD2 (5 bases each). CDR1 and CDR2 (germline): SGHTA, FQGNSA. CDR3 size: 12 residues.

V and J are TRBV5-1 and TRBJ1-2, with D possibly TRBD1 on 6 matching bases. The CDR3 runs to 14 residues. With 0 bases removed from V and 10 bases from J, the gap between germline ends came to 16 bases. Per the germline V gene, CDR1 is SGHRS and CDR2 is YFSETQ. In DNA form, the CDR3 reads TGCGCCAGCAGCTTGGTTGCAGGGGCAGGTGACTACACCTTC. The encoded protein is CASSLVAGAGDYTF.

The chain combines TRBV10-3 with TRBJ2-5; D is tentatively TRBD1 or TRBD2 (5 bases each). Germline V lookup: CDR1 ENHRY, CDR2 SYGVKD. CDR3 length: 12 residues. The V end lost 9 bases, the J end lost 10 bases, and 18 bases lay between the germline ends. The CDR3: CAIAGDLLVQYF. Written as DNA, the CDR3 is TGTGCCATAGCCGGGGACCTCCTGGTCCAGTACTTC.

The chain joins TRBV12-3 or TRBV12-4 to TRBJ1-2, with 7 bases lining up with TRBD1. The V segment lost 6 bases and the J segment 8 bases; nucleotides outside the gene matches: 9. The CDR3 contains 13 residues. The CDR3 region is CASSPTGVVGYTF. DNA for the CDR3: TGTGCCAGCAGCCCCACAGGGGTGGTAGGCTACACCTTC.